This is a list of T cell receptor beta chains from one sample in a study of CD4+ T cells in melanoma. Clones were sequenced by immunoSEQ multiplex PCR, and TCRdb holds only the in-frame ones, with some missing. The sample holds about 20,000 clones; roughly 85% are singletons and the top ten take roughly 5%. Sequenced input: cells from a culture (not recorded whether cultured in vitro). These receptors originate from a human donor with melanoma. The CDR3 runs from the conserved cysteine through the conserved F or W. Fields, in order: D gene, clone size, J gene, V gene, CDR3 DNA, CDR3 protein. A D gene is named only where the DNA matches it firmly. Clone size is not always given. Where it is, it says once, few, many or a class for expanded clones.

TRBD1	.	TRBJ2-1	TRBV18	TGTGCCAGCTCACCGATGGGACAGGGGCCTGGCAATGAGCAGTTCTTC	CASSPMGQGPGNEQFF
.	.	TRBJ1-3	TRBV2	TGTGCCAGCAGTGTGAGACAGGCAGGAAACACCATATATTTT	CASSVRQAGNTIYF
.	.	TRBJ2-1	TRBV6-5	TGTGCCAGCAGAGAAAAAGGGGGATGGCATAAGCAGTTCTTC	CASREKGGWHKQFF
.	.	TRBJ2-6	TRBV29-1	TGCAGCGTTGAAGAGAAAACAGGGCTTGCCGGGGCCAACGTCCTGACTTTC	CSVEEKTGLAGANVLTF
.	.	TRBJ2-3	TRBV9	TGTGCCAGCAGCGTAGGGGCTACATACGAGCAGTATTTT	CASSVGATYEQYF
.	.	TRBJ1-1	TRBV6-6	TGTGCCAGCAGTTACCCCAGCACTGAAGCTTTCTTT	CASSYPSTEAFF
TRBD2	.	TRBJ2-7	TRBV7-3	TGTGCCAGCAGCTTAGATGGACTAGCTGAGCAGTACTTC	CASSLDGLAEQYF
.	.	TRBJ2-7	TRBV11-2	TGTGCCAGCAGCCTGAATGGGGGGTTTGCCTACGAGCAGTACTTC	CASSLNGGFAYEQYF
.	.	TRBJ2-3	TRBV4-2	TGTGCCAGCAGCCAACCCGGGGGCACAGATACGCAGTATTTT	CASSQPGGTDTQYF
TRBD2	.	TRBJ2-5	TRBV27	TGTGCCAGCAGTGTAGCGGGGGGGAGATCCCAGTACTTC	CASSVAGGRSQYF
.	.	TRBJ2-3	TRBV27	TGTGCCAGCCGCCGAAAGGGCATTAGCACAGATACGCAGTATTTT	CASRRKGISTDTQYF
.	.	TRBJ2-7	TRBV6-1	TGTGCCAGCAGTGACGGCACAGGGAAATACGAGCAGTACTTC	CASSDGTGKYEQYF
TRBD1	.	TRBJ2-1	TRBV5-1	TGCGCCAGCAGTCGGGACAGTTACAATGAGCAGTTCTTC	CASSRDSYNEQFF
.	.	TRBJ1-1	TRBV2	TGTGCCAGCAGGGAACAGGGTTCTGACGCTTTCTTT	CASREQGSDAFF
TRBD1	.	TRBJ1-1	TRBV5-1	TGCGCCAGCAGCTTGGGACAGGGTGGGACTGAAGCTTTCTTT	CASSLGQGGTEAFF
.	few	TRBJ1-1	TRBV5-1	TGCGCCAGCAGATTTGACACCACTGAAGCTTTCTTT	CASRFDTTEAFF
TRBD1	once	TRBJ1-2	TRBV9	TGTGCCAGCAGCGTAGACTTGTGGGGACAGAGATCTCGGGGTGGCTACACCTTC	CASSVDLWGQRSRGGYTF
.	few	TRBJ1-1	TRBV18	TGTGCCAGCTCACCCGTAGGTGGGTGGGACACTGAAGCTTTCTTT	CASSPVGGWDTEAFF
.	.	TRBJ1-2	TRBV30	TGTGCCTGGAGTCCGGGGAACTATGGCTACACCTTC	CAWSPGNYGYTF
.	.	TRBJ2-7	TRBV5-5	TGTGCCAGCAGCTCCCGTGCGGGGGCCGACTACGAGCAGTACTTC	CASSSRAGADYEQYF
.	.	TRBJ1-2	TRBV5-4	TGTGCCAGCAGCCAGGATAGCTATGGCTACACCTTC	CASSQDSYGYTF
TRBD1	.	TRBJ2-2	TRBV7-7	TGTGCTAGCAGCTTGACAGGGGGCAACACCGGGGAGCTGTTTTTT	CASSLTGGNTGELFF
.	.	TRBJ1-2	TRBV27	TGTGCCAGCAGAGAACCGGGACGAGGCTACACCTTC	CASREPGRGYTF
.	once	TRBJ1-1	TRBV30	TGTGCCTGGAGTGCGCAGCCGAACACTGAAGCTTTCTTT	CAWSAQPNTEAFF
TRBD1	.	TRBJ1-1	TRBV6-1	TGTGCCAGCAGTGGGTCAACAGGGGTGAACACTGAAGCTTTCTTT	CASSGSTGVNTEAFF
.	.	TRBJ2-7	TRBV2	TGTGCCAGCAGGTTCCGGGACAAAGGATCCTACGAGCAGTACTTC	CASRFRDKGSYEQYF
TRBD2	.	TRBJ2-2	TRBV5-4	TGTGCCAGCAGCTTGGTCGCGGGGGGGCACGGGGAGCTGTTTTTT	CASSLVAGGHGELFF
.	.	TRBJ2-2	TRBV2	TGTGCCAGCAGAGTGGGCATTAACACCGGGGAGCTGTTTTTT	CASRVGINTGELFF
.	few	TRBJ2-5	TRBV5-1	TGCGCCAGCAGACGTGAGCAGGACGTGACCCAGTACTTC	CASRREQDVTQYF
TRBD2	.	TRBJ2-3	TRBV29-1	TGCAGCGTTGACGAGACGCTAGCGGGGGACTTTCAGTATTTT	CSVDETLAGDFQYF
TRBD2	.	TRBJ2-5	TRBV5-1	TGCGCCAGCAGCTTGGTCTCGGGGGGGCAGGTTGAGACCCAGTACTTC	CASSLVSGGQVETQYF
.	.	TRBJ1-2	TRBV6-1	TGTGCCAGCAGGTCACAGTCCACCTATGGCTACACCTTC	CASRSQSTYGYTF
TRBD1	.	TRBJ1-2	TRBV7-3	TGTGCCAGCAGTTATACCGGGACAGGGGATTATGGCTACACCTTC	CASSYTGTGDYGYTF
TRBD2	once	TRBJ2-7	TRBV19	TGTGCCAGTAGGGTAGCGGGACTAGCAGACGAGCAGTACTTC	CASRVAGLADEQYF
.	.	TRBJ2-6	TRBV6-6	TGTGCCAGCTCTGGGGCCAACGTCCTGACTTTC	CASSGANVLTF
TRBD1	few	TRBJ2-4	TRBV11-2	TGTGCCAGCAGCTCGACGACAGGGGGTGTCATTCAGTACTTC	CASSSTTGGVIQYF
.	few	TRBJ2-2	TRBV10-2	TGCGCCAGCAGTGAGTCAGGGCAGTCCGGGGAGCTGTTTTTT	CASSESGQSGELFF
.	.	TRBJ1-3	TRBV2	TGTGCCAGCAGTGAAGTTCGGGCACCGGGAAACACCATATATTTT	CASSEVRAPGNTIYF
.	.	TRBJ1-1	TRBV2	TGTGCCAGCAGTGAAGCGCAGGGGCGAGCTTTCTTT	CASSEAQGRAFF
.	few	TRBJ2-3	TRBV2	TGTGCCAGCGGCTTGCGGGGCAGCACAGATACGCAGTATTTT	CASGLRGSTDTQYF
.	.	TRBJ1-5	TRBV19	TGTGCCAGTAGTCTAAGGACAGCGTTGGGCAATCAGCCCCAGCATTTT	CASSLRTALGNQPQHF
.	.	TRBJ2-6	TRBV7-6	TGTGCCAGCAGCTTTCGTCCCACCGGGACCGGGACATGGTCTGGGGCCAACGTCCTGACTTTC	CASSFRPTGTGTWSGANVLTF
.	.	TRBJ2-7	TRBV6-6	TGTGCCAGCAGTTACGAAGAGGGGCGGTCCTACGAGCAGTACTTC	CASSYEEGRSYEQYF
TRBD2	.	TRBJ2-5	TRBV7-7	TGTGCTAGCAGCCCCGGGTTAGCGGGGGCGCAAGAGACCCAGTACTTC	CASSPGLAGAQETQYF
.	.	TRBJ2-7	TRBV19	TGTGCCAGTAGTATGACGGGCGGCTACGAGCAGTACTTC	CASSMTGGYEQYF
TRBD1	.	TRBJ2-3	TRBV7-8	TGTGCCAGCAGCTACAGGGGGCCCACAGATACGCAGTATTTT	CASSYRGPTDTQYF
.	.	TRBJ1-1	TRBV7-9	TGTGCCAGCAGCTTAATCCGGATGGGGATAGGAGGGAACACTGAAGCTTTCTTT	CASSLIRMGIGGNTEAFF
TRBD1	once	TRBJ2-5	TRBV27	TGTGCCAGCAGTTCCCGGGACAGGGGGAAGACGCAAGAGACCCAGTACTTC	CASSSRDRGKTQETQYF
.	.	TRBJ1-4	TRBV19	TGTGCCAGCAGACGGACAGTCACTAATGAAAAACTGTTTTTT	CASRRTVTNEKLFF
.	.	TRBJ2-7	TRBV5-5	TGTGCCAGCAGCTTGAGGGGCTACGAGCAGTACTTC	CASSLRGYEQYF
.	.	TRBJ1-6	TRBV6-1	TGTGCCAGCAGTGCAGGACAGAGTTACTCACCCCTCCACTTT	CASSAGQSYSPLHF
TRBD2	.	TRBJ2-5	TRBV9	TGTGCCAGCAGCTATGGGACTAGCGGGCCCCTCCTCCTAGAGACCCAGTACTTC	CASSYGTSGPLLLETQYF
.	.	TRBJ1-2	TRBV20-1	TGCAGTCCAGGGGAATACTATGGCTACACCTTC	CSPGEYYGYTF